A selection of T cell receptor beta chains follows, all from one sample in a study of blood T cell repertoires in COVID-19. The table came from immunoSEQ multiplex PCR; TCRdb's copy has only in-frame clones and leaves some out. The sample has 240,000 or so clones, 60% to 75% seen once. The material sequenced was peripheral blood. The receptors stem from a woman older than 75 with acute or convalescent COVID-19. The CDR3 runs from the conserved cysteine through the conserved F or W. D genes are given only for firm matches. Size values are once, few and many counts, or a class for expanded clones, and some rows have none.

J gene: TRBJ1-2
clone size: once
V gene: TRBV6-5
D gene: TRBD1
CDR3 protein: CASSYSRQGAGFGYTF
CDR3 DNA: TGTGCCAGCAGTTACTCGAGGCAGGGGGCGGGGTTTGGCTACACCTTC

J gene: TRBJ2-7
clone size: NA
V gene: TRBV21-1
D gene: NA
CDR3 protein: CASSKSQGAGGEQYF
CDR3 DNA: TGTGCCAGCAGCAAATCACAGGGTGCGGGGGGCGAGCAGTACTTC

J gene: TRBJ1-2
clone size: few
V gene: TRBV29-1
D gene: NA
CDR3 protein: CSVDGQGYGYTF
CDR3 DNA: TGCAGCGTTGATGGGCAGGGGTATGGCTACACCTTC

J gene: TRBJ2-1
clone size: NA
V gene: TRBV27
D gene: NA
CDR3 protein: CASSLDRPTYNEQFF
CDR3 DNA: TGTGCCAGCAGTTTAGACAGGCCGACCTACAATGAGCAGTTCTTC

J gene: TRBJ2-3
clone size: once
V gene: TRBV3-1/TRBV3-2
D gene: TRBD1
CDR3 protein: CASSLQGVASTDTQYF
CDR3 DNA: TGTGCCAGCAGCCTACAGGGGGTCGCTTCCACAGATACGCAGTATTTT

J gene: TRBJ2-7
clone size: NA
V gene: TRBV7-2
D gene: TRBD2
CDR3 protein: CASSVTSGVYEQYF
CDR3 DNA: TGTGCCAGCAGCGTGACTAGCGGGGTCTACGAGCAGTACTTC

J gene: TRBJ2-7
clone size: NA
V gene: TRBV19
D gene: NA
CDR3 protein: CASRASSSYEQYF
CDR3 DNA: TGTGCCAGTAGGGCCAGTTCTTCCTACGAGCAGTACTTC

J gene: TRBJ1-2
clone size: NA
V gene: TRBV5-1
D gene: TRBD1
CDR3 protein: CASGQDLLGGYTF
CDR3 DNA: TGCGCCAGCGGACAGGATCTTCTTGGTGGCTACACCTTC

J gene: TRBJ2-7
clone size: NA
V gene: TRBV5-5
D gene: TRBD2
CDR3 protein: CASSLSGRAYEQYF
CDR3 DNA: TGTGCCAGCAGCTTGAGCGGGAGGGCCTACGAGCAGTACTTC

J gene: TRBJ2-1
clone size: NA
V gene: TRBV7-2
D gene: NA
CDR3 protein: CASSSTAFSTYNEQFF
CDR3 DNA: TGTGCCAGCAGCTCGACAGCCTTTAGTACCTACAATGAGCAGTTCTTC

J gene: TRBJ2-5
clone size: NA
V gene: TRBV7-3
D gene: TRBD1
CDR3 protein: CASSPTSGGVETQYF
CDR3 DNA: TGTGCCAGCAGCCCTACCTCAGGGGGCGTAGAGACCCAGTACTTC

J gene: TRBJ2-5
clone size: NA
V gene: TRBV4-1
D gene: TRBD1
CDR3 protein: CASSPMGQTQETQYF
CDR3 DNA: TGCGCCAGCAGCCCCATGGGACAGACTCAAGAGACCCAGTACTTC

J gene: TRBJ2-5
clone size: once
V gene: TRBV5-1
D gene: NA
CDR3 protein: CASSVKETQYF
CDR3 DNA: TGCGCCAGCTCAGTCAAAGAGACCCAGTACTTC

J gene: TRBJ1-2
clone size: NA
V gene: TRBV19
D gene: NA
CDR3 protein: CASSIVGDYGYTF
CDR3 DNA: TGTGCCAGTAGTATAGTTGGAGACTATGGCTACACCTTC

J gene: TRBJ1-6
clone size: NA
V gene: TRBV5-6
D gene: TRBD1
CDR3 protein: CASSLGTGYNSPLHF
CDR3 DNA: TGTGCCAGCAGCTTGGGGACAGGGTATAATTCACCCCTCCACTTT

J gene: TRBJ2-2
clone size: few
V gene: TRBV5-1
D gene: TRBD2
CDR3 protein: CASSILAGGPGELFF
CDR3 DNA: TGCGCCAGCAGCATCCTAGCGGGAGGCCCCGGGGAGCTGTTTTTT

J gene: TRBJ2-1
clone size: NA
V gene: TRBV24-1
D gene: TRBD2
CDR3 protein: CATSGGGLYNEQFF
CDR3 DNA: TGTGCCACCAGTGGCGGGGGGCTATACAATGAGCAGTTCTTC

J gene: TRBJ2-6
clone size: few
V gene: TRBV5-1
D gene: NA
CDR3 protein: CASSLEGGSGANVLTF
CDR3 DNA: TGCGCCAGCAGCTTGGAAGGCGGGTCTGGGGCCAACGTCCTGACTTTC

J gene: TRBJ1-5
clone size: few
V gene: TRBV30
D gene: NA
CDR3 protein: CAWSAGSNQPQHF
CDR3 DNA: TGTGCCTGGTCTGCGGGGAGCAATCAGCCCCAGCATTTT

J gene: TRBJ1-2
clone size: NA
V gene: TRBV19
D gene: NA
CDR3 protein: CASSILLHYGYTF
CDR3 DNA: TGTGCCAGTAGTATCCTCCTCCACTATGGCTACACCTTC

J gene: TRBJ2-5
clone size: NA
V gene: TRBV7-9
D gene: NA
CDR3 protein: CASSLQETQYF
CDR3 DNA: TGTGCCAGCAGCCTCCAAGAGACCCAGTACTTC

J gene: TRBJ2-3
clone size: NA
V gene: TRBV7-9
D gene: NA
CDR3 protein: CASSKTWTEGSTDTQYF
CDR3 DNA: TGTGCCAGCAGCAAAACGTGGACAGAGGGTTCCACAGATACGCAGTATTTT

J gene: TRBJ1-2
clone size: NA
V gene: TRBV19
D gene: TRBD1
CDR3 protein: CASSIAGRAGGANGYTF
CDR3 DNA: TGTGCCAGTAGTATAGCCGGCCGGGCAGGGGGCGCAAATGGCTACACCTTC

J gene: TRBJ1-3
clone size: NA
V gene: TRBV2
D gene: TRBD1
CDR3 protein: CASNRGQAGNTIYF
CDR3 DNA: TGTGCCAGCAACAGGGGGCAGGCTGGAAACACCATATATTTT

J gene: TRBJ1-2
clone size: NA
V gene: TRBV5-1
D gene: NA
CDR3 protein: CASSLRPGQNYGYTF
CDR3 DNA: TGCGCCAGCAGCTTGAGACCGGGACAAAACTATGGCTACACCTTC

J gene: TRBJ1-5
clone size: NA
V gene: TRBV7-9
D gene: NA
CDR3 protein: CASSPMGGSNNQPQHF
CDR3 DNA: TGTGCCAGCAGCCCCATGGGGGGGAGCAACAATCAGCCCCAGCATTTT

J gene: TRBJ2-1
clone size: NA
V gene: TRBV11-3
D gene: NA
CDR3 protein: CASSVSGYNEQFF
CDR3 DNA: TGTGCCAGCTCCGTGTCAGGGTACAATGAGCAGTTCTTC

J gene: TRBJ1-5
clone size: many
V gene: TRBV19
D gene: NA
CDR3 protein: CASSLLQGNSNQPQHF
CDR3 DNA: TGTGCCAGTAGTCTCCTTCAGGGGAATAGCAATCAGCCCCAGCATTTT

J gene: TRBJ2-1
clone size: NA
V gene: TRBV2
D gene: TRBD2
CDR3 protein: CASSAPGLAGRNEQFF
CDR3 DNA: TGTGCCAGCAGTGCCCCGGGACTAGCCGGGCGCAATGAGCAGTTCTTC

J gene: TRBJ2-2
clone size: NA
V gene: TRBV3-1/TRBV3-2
D gene: TRBD2
CDR3 protein: CASSQSPGGWTGELFF
CDR3 DNA: TGTGCCAGCAGCCAAAGTCCGGGAGGCTGGACCGGGGAGCTGTTTTTT

J gene: TRBJ2-2
clone size: few
V gene: TRBV5-1
D gene: TRBD2
CDR3 protein: CASSTSGRAGTGELFF
CDR3 DNA: TGCGCCAGCAGCACTAGCGGGAGGGCCGGCACCGGGGAGCTGTTTTTT

J gene: TRBJ1-2
clone size: few
V gene: TRBV19
D gene: TRBD1
CDR3 protein: CASSTRDRFPRPYGYTF
CDR3 DNA: TGTGCCAGTAGTACCCGGGACAGGTTCCCTCGGCCCTATGGCTACACCTTC

J gene: TRBJ1-3
clone size: NA
V gene: TRBV19
D gene: NA
CDR3 protein: CASSAQGVGHQGTIYF
CDR3 DNA: TGTGCCAGTAGTGCTCAGGGTGTGGGCCACCAAGGCACCATATATTTT

J gene: TRBJ2-3
clone size: NA
V gene: TRBV7-8
D gene: NA
CDR3 protein: CASSSYTDTQYF
CDR3 DNA: TGTGCCAGCAGCTCCTACACAGATACGCAGTATTTT

J gene: TRBJ2-1
clone size: once
V gene: TRBV5-1
D gene: TRBD1
CDR3 protein: CASGGQGSSYNEQFF
CDR3 DNA: TGCGCCAGCGGAGGACAGGGGAGCTCCTACAATGAGCAGTTCTTC

J gene: TRBJ1-6
clone size: NA
V gene: TRBV6-5
D gene: NA
CDR3 protein: CASSYSRGMGSPLHF
CDR3 DNA: TGTGCCAGCAGTTACTCTAGGGGCATGGGGTCACCCCTCCACTTT

J gene: TRBJ1-1
clone size: NA
V gene: TRBV12-3/TRBV12-4
D gene: NA
CDR3 protein: CASSSGGVTEAFF
CDR3 DNA: TGTGCCAGCAGTTCCGGAGGGGTAACTGAAGCTTTCTTT

J gene: TRBJ1-1
clone size: few
V gene: TRBV9
D gene: TRBD1
CDR3 protein: CASSVAGTGLGEAFF
CDR3 DNA: TGTGCCAGCAGCGTAGCGGGGACAGGGTTGGGTGAAGCTTTCTTT

J gene: TRBJ1-6
clone size: many
V gene: TRBV19
D gene: NA
CDR3 protein: CASSMGLLAAVNSPLHF
CDR3 DNA: TGTGCCAGTAGTATGGGACTCTTGGCGGCAGTTAATTCACCCCTCCACTTT

J gene: TRBJ2-5
clone size: NA
V gene: TRBV10-2
D gene: NA
CDR3 protein: CASSEKERTTKETQYF
CDR3 DNA: TGCGCCAGCAGTGAGAAGGAGCGGACGACTAAAGAGACCCAGTACTTC

J gene: TRBJ1-2
clone size: NA
V gene: TRBV6-1
D gene: TRBD1
CDR3 protein: CASSESPRETGPYGYTF
CDR3 DNA: TGTGCCAGCAGTGAAAGCCCCCGGGAGACAGGGCCCTATGGCTACACCTTC

J gene: TRBJ1-3
clone size: NA
V gene: TRBV7-2
D gene: NA
CDR3 protein: CASTRDTASGNTIYF
CDR3 DNA: TGTGCCAGCACCCGGGACACCGCTTCTGGAAACACCATATATTTT

J gene: TRBJ2-5
clone size: NA
V gene: TRBV6-5
D gene: NA
CDR3 protein: CASSSKGGETQYF
CDR3 DNA: TGTGCCAGCAGTTCAAAAGGGGGAGAGACCCAGTACTTC

J gene: TRBJ2-1
clone size: NA
V gene: TRBV2
D gene: NA
CDR3 protein: CASSERGYNEQFF
CDR3 DNA: TGTGCCAGCAGTGAAAGGGGGTACAATGAGCAGTTCTTC

J gene: TRBJ2-5
clone size: NA
V gene: TRBV24-1
D gene: TRBD2
CDR3 protein: CAIGLAGGVETQYF
CDR3 DNA: TGTGCCATCGGACTAGCGGGAGGAGTAGAGACCCAGTACTTC

J gene: TRBJ2-2
clone size: NA
V gene: TRBV6-5
D gene: NA
CDR3 protein: CASSWSTTGELFF
CDR3 DNA: TGTGCCAGCAGTTGGAGCACCACGGGGGAGCTGTTTTTT

J gene: TRBJ1-5
clone size: few
V gene: TRBV6-1
D gene: NA
CDR3 protein: CASSDIDQPQHF
CDR3 DNA: TGTGCCAGCAGTGATATCGATCAGCCCCAGCATTTT

J gene: TRBJ1-4
clone size: NA
V gene: TRBV4-3
D gene: NA
CDR3 protein: CASSQDRGGEKLFF
CDR3 DNA: TGCGCCAGCAGCCAAGATAGGGGAGGGGAAAAACTGTTTTTT

J gene: TRBJ2-7
clone size: NA
V gene: TRBV19
D gene: NA
CDR3 protein: CASRKTGAYEQYF
CDR3 DNA: TGTGCCAGTAGGAAGACAGGAGCCTACGAGCAGTACTTC

J gene: TRBJ2-7
clone size: NA
V gene: TRBV28
D gene: NA
CDR3 protein: CASTSTGLLEQYF
CDR3 DNA: TGTGCCAGCACATCCACAGGGCTTCTCGAGCAGTACTTC

J gene: TRBJ2-1
clone size: once
V gene: TRBV9
D gene: NA
CDR3 protein: CASSVSIGDEQFF
CDR3 DNA: TGTGCCAGCAGCGTAAGTATCGGAGACGAGCAGTTCTTC

J gene: TRBJ1-3
clone size: NA
V gene: TRBV12-2
D gene: NA
CDR3 protein: CASRLDRGQGESFSGNTIYF
CDR3 DNA: TGTGCAAGTCGCTTAGATAGGGGACAGGGTGAATCATTCTCTGGAAACACCATATATTTT

J gene: TRBJ2-3
clone size: NA
V gene: TRBV2
D gene: TRBD2
CDR3 protein: CASSIIAGGTDTQYF
CDR3 DNA: TGTGCCAGCAGTATTATAGCGGGAGGTACAGATACGCAGTATTTT

J gene: TRBJ2-5
clone size: NA
V gene: TRBV7-8
D gene: NA
CDR3 protein: CASSLAAGGLAQETQYF
CDR3 DNA: TGTGCCAGCAGCTTAGCGGCAGGTGGGCTAGCACAAGAGACCCAGTACTTC

J gene: TRBJ1-4
clone size: NA
V gene: TRBV7-9
D gene: NA
CDR3 protein: CASSLRSGSTNEKLFF
CDR3 DNA: TGTGCCAGCAGCTTACGTAGCGGCTCAACTAATGAAAAACTGTTTTTT

J gene: TRBJ1-6
clone size: NA
V gene: TRBV6-1
D gene: TRBD1
CDR3 protein: CASSLTGIDNSPLHF
CDR3 DNA: TGTGCCAGCAGTCTGACAGGGATCGATAATTCACCCCTCCACTTT

J gene: TRBJ2-2
clone size: NA
V gene: TRBV7-2
D gene: NA
CDR3 protein: CASSLSARGAGELFF
CDR3 DNA: TGTGCCAGCAGCTTAAGCGCCAGGGGAGCCGGGGAGCTGTTTTTT

J gene: TRBJ2-1
clone size: NA
V gene: TRBV28
D gene: TRBD2
CDR3 protein: CASSLGTTHNEQFF
CDR3 DNA: TGTGCCAGCAGCCTCGGGACTACTCACAATGAGCAGTTCTTC

J gene: TRBJ1-3
clone size: NA
V gene: TRBV27
D gene: NA
CDR3 protein: CASSSYIPLDSGCGGNTIYF
CDR3 DNA: TGTGCCAGCAGTTCATATATACCCCTGGACTCGGGCTGTGGTGGAAACACCATATATTTT

J gene: TRBJ2-1
clone size: NA
V gene: TRBV10-2
D gene: NA
CDR3 protein: CASYPGLRYEQFF
CDR3 DNA: TGCGCCAGTTACCCGGGACTGAGGTATGAGCAGTTCTTC